Detailed here is one T cell receptor (beta chain). Its antigen is as yet unknown. This sample is drawn from a study of prognosis after radiotherapy for stage I lung cancer. Study-level findings and limits: Reduced Shannon entropy following stereotactic body radiation therapy was recorded in patients who developed distant metastases.

Germline V gene sequence: CDR1 MNHEY, CDR2 SMNVEV (reference sequence). CDR3 length: 12 amino acids. V gave up 7 bases and J gave up 9 bases; unmatched junction bases: 5. Two-round multiplex PCR on genomic DNA was the method by which TCR beta CDR3 was amplified. First-round PCR employed TRBV- and TRBJ-specific primers for each gene. Each CDR3 protein is one row after TCRdb ran MiXCR on the multiplex PCR reads. The sample consists of 25,000 to 30,000 distinct CDR3 sequences, 30% to 40% of them appearing once. The specimen comprised PBMCs, sampled before or after stereotactic body radiation therapy (not recorded which). This TCR was sampled from a donor older than 45 with non-small cell lung cancer. The J gene is TRBJ2-1, the V gene TRBV27; TRBD2 matches 8 bases. The CDR3 loop reads CASIREGVEQFF. CDR3 nucleotides: TGTGCCAGCATCCGGGAGGGTGTTGAGCAGTTCTTC.